These 4 T cell receptor beta chains were all obtained from the same sample, sequenced in a study of T cells in Graves' hyperthyroidism and ophthalmopathy. The investigators amplified TCR beta CDR3 regions from RNA transcripts. When the TCR CDR3 underwent first-round RT-PCR, the HTBI primer set was used. TCRdb itself ran the multiplex PCR reads through MiXCR, one entry per CDR3 protein. The profile shows roughly 700,000 distinct CDR3 sequences, 15% to 20% of them singletons. The source material was blood. These receptor sequences come from a man in his fifties or sixties with Graves' hyperthyroidism.

The chain combines TRBV7-9 with TRBJ2-7; D gene unclear. The length of the CDR3 is 15 residues. The ends were cut back, 5 bases at V and 0 bases at J, with 14 bases in the middle. Germline CDR1 is SEHNR and CDR2 is FQNEAQ (reference sequence). The CDR3 DNA is TGTGCCAGCAGCGCCCACAAAGCCCACTCCTACGAGCAGTACTTC. Translating gives CASSAHKAHSYEQYF.

This clonotype was counted only a few times. This chain links TRBV9 with TRBJ1-1; possibly TRBD1 for D (5 bases). V lost 0 bases, J lost 8 bases, and 11 bases lay in between. Germline CDR1 reads SGDLS; CDR2 reads YYNGEE. The CDR3 runs 13 residues. The CDR3 DNA follows: TGTGCCAGCAGCGTAGAAGGGTGGACAGAAGCTTTCTTT. Residues: CASSVEGWTEAFF.

This clonotype was detected a few times. A junction end diverges from the germline sequence, so it may reflect a read error. The chain has TRBV12-3 or TRBV12-4 and TRBJ2-1; 11 nucleotides match TRBD2. This CDR3 region has 18 residues. The DNA for the CDR3 is TGTGCCGGCAGTTTTGTTAGACTAGCGGGGAGCTCCTACAATGAGCAGTTCTTC. Translation: CAGSFVRLAGSSYNEQFF.

Notes on this clonotype: A much larger clone sits a single nucleotide away, making a read error possible. The rearrangement links TRBV7-9 to TRBJ2-1; D remains unclear. Germline-derived CDR1 and CDR2 are SEHNR and FQNEAQ (reference sequence). This CDR3 has 16 residues. Written as DNA, the CDR3 is TGTGCCAGCAGCCCACACAAGGGTCGACGGTTCAATGAGCAGTCCTTC. This translates into CASSPHKGRRFNEQSF.